Detailed here is one TCR beta chain. Its antigen is currently unknown. Amplification used 60 Vbeta primers and 13 Jbeta primers. Method: immunoSEQ multiplex PCR; TCRdb's copy keeps in-frame clones and lacks some. The data hold approximately 150,000 clones, with 70% to 85% observed a single time. The data stem from a study of cytomegalovirus exposure and HLA in healthy donors. The CDR3 runs 13 residues. V lost 1 base to trimming and J lost 11 bases, with 14 bases between them. Germline V CDR1 and CDR2: LGHNA, YNFKEQ. Regarding the study as a whole: Prior analysis indicated that the majority of TCR beta V segments exhibited productivity approximately 87% or approximately 30% of the time. It was reported that TCR beta sequences correctly inferred the HLA-A and HLA-B alleles for most subjects. An Asian-associated ancestry cluster reportedly showed fewer N-insertions than the roughly 700-donor mean in a later analysis.

The source material was PBMCs. This rearrangement joins TRBV4-2 to TRBJ2-5, with a weak D call TRBD2 (6 bases). The TCR was taken from a woman aged 55 to 70 in good health and CMV-seropositive. CDR3 nucleotides: TGTGCCAGCAGCCAAGTAGCGGAAGGGAAGCAGTACTTC. Amino acid sequence: CASSQVAEGKQYF.